This T cell receptor (beta chain) was retrieved from a study of blood T cell repertoires in COVID-19. Study as a whole: Samples representing acute and convalescent COVID-19 were sourced from the United States, Italy and Spain. T cells, B-cell-depleted T cells, or PBMCs provided the cDNA or gDNA that served as material.

As originally analysed: Amplification of reference gene primers was used by the study to estimate nucleated cell counts. Measured with immunoSEQ multiplex PCR; TCRdb has only the in-frame clones, and not every one. The V and J calls and clone size were taken over from that table, and D and trimming were inferred from the DNA. The table shows 170,000 or so clones, with roughly 85% occurring only once. The material sequenced was peripheral blood. The receptor comes from a woman in her seventies with acute or convalescent COVID-19.

CDR3 in amino acids: CASSGGQGVRSGELFF. Written as DNA, the CDR3 is TGCGCCAGCAGTGGGGGACAGGGAGTCAGGTCCGGGGAGCTGTTTTTT. This chain uses TRBV5-1 with TRBJ2-2; TRBD1 aligns across 9 bases. CDR1 is SGHRS and CDR2 is YFSETQ in the germline V gene. The CDR3 runs 16 residues. J was trimmed by 6 bases and V by 5 bases; bases with no gene match: 11.